Listed below are T cell receptor beta chains from one sample, sequenced in a study of CD8+CD57+ T cells in acquired aplastic anemia. TCRdb used MiXCR to reprocess the reads, holding one entry per CDR3 protein. The repertoire holds over 150,000 distinct CDR3 sequences, with about 48% as singletons. The sample taken for sequencing was sorted CD4+, CD8+, or CD8+CD57+ T cells (not recorded which) from PBMCs. The receptors come from a human donor with aplastic anemia. CDR3s include the opening cysteine and the closing phenylalanine or tryptophan. Each record gives: CDR3 length, clone size, J gene, V gene, D gene, CDR3 DNA, CDR3 protein. D genes are given only for firm matches. Not every row has a clone size; where given, it reads once, few, many or a size class.

14 many TRBJ1-3 TRBV6-1 . TGTGCCAGCAACGACCGGGACGGGAGAAACACCATATATTTT CASNDRDGRNTIYF
16 . TRBJ2-1 TRBV11-1 TRBD1 TGTGCCAGCAGCTGGGGGACAGGGCCCTCCTACAATGAGCAGTTCTTC CASSWGTGPSYNEQFF
13 . TRBJ1-2 TRBV24-1 . TGTGCCACCAGACCCTCAGGGGACTCTGGCTACACCTTC CATRPSGDSGYTF
15 . TRBJ1-1 TRBV14 TRBD1 TGTGCCAGCAGCCAACGGACAGGGAGGGCCACTGAAGCTTTCTTT CASSQRTGRATEAFF
14 many TRBJ2-7 TRBV11-2 . TGTGCCAGCAGCTTAGGAGGCAACTCCTACGAGCAGTACTTC CASSLGGNSYEQYF
18 . TRBJ2-3 TRBV20-1 TRBD1 TGCAGTGCTAATTCGCCGGGACAGGGTTCGCGGGGCACAGATACGCAGTATTTT CSANSPGQGSRGTDTQYF
13 few TRBJ2-7 TRBV12-3/TRBV12-4 . TGTGCCAGCAGTCGGCCTGGAAACTACGAGCAGTACTTC CASSRPGNYEQYF
14 . TRBJ2-5 TRBV5-1 . TGCGCCAGCAGCTCGACACGCCTAGGGGAGACCCAGTACTTC CASSSTRLGETQYF
13 many TRBJ2-5 TRBV25-1 . TGTGCCAGCAGTGAAAAAAAGCGAGAGACCCAGTACTTC CASSEKKRETQYF
13 many TRBJ2-3 TRBV12-3/TRBV12-4 . TGTGCCAGCAGTTTCCTGGACACAGATACGCAGTATTTT CASSFLDTDTQYF
16 many TRBJ1-5 TRBV10-1 TRBD1 TGCGCCAGCAGCAGGACAGGGGGCGCTTCATTTCAGCCCCAGCATTTT CASSRTGGASFQPQHF
13 . TRBJ1-1 TRBV9 . TGTGCCAGCAGCCGACAGTCTAACACTGAAGCTTTCTTT CASSRQSNTEAFF
13 . TRBJ1-1 TRBV27 . TGTGCCAGCGGTTTCTCCCCGGGGGGTGAAGCTTTCTTT CASGFSPGGEAFF
20 . TRBJ1-5 TRBV4-2 . TGTGCCAGCACCCCTAAGGGCCGAACCCCGACATATTATAGCAATCAGCCCCAGCATTTT CASTPKGRTPTYYSNQPQHF
18 many TRBJ1-4 TRBV24-1 TRBD1 TGTGCCACCAGTGACCGTCGGGCAGGGGGCGCGGCTGATGAAAAACTGTTTTTT CATSDRRAGGAADEKLFF
13 . TRBJ2-7 TRBV10-3 TRBD1 TGTGCCATCAGTGGACAGGGGGCCGGCGAGCAGTACTTC CAISGQGAGEQYF
16 many TRBJ2-7 TRBV4-3 TRBD2 TGCGCCAGCAGCCAAGATAGGGGACTAGGGGGGTACGAGCAGTACTTC CASSQDRGLGGYEQYF
14 . TRBJ1-5 TRBV2 TRBD1 TGTGCCAGCTCTCCGGGACAGGGTGGTCAGCCCCAGCATTTT CASSPGQGGQPQHF
13 . TRBJ1-4 TRBV19 TRBD1 TGTGCCAGTAGCCTGACAGGGCGTGAAAAACTGTTTTTT CASSLTGREKLFF
13 once TRBJ1-4 TRBV29-1 . TGCAGCGTCCTCCTCTCCCGAAATGAAAAACTGTTTTTT CSVLLSRNEKLFF